A selection of T cell receptor beta chains follows, all from one sample in a study of CXCR3-negative and CXCR3-positive naive CD8 T cells. TCRdb derives one entry per CDR3 protein from the 5' RACE reads, leaving out DNA. This specimen shows around 40,000 distinct CDR3 sequences; the ten leading clones hold 1.5% to 2%. What was sequenced was naive CXCR3- CD8+ T cells from blood. These receptors were collected from a human donor in good health. Some clones in this sample may be carry-over from other donors' samples. CDR3s include the opening cysteine and the closing phenylalanine or tryptophan. The size field is filled for only some rows; it gives once, few, many or a size class.

clone_size	v_call	j_call	cdr3_aa
-	TRBV10-2	TRBJ2-1	CASSRREGTYNEQFF
-	TRBV9	TRBJ2-1	CASSVRQGLSGNEQFF
-	TRBV7-6	TRBJ1-1	CASSFVTGGTEAFF
-	TRBV14	TRBJ2-4	CASSHATGVGKNIQYF
-	TRBV20-1	TRBJ2-3	CSARDPFIGDTQYF
-	TRBV15	TRBJ1-1	CATLDLNTEAFF
-	TRBV29-1	TRBJ1-1	CSGGSVNEAFF
-	TRBV7-7	TRBJ1-3	CASSLGPGNTIYF
-	TRBV4-2	TRBJ2-2	CASSQGPRGNTGELFF
-	TRBV12-3/TRBV12-4	TRBJ1-2	CASSLTGANGYTF
-	TRBV6-5	TRBJ2-2	CASSYQVDTGELFF
-	TRBV18	TRBJ1-5	CASSPTGGERNNQPQHF
-	TRBV19	TRBJ2-7	CASAEGDRGSYEQYF
-	TRBV29-1	TRBJ2-5	CSVEVTNQETQYF
-	TRBV3-1	TRBJ2-1	CASSQDRLAGGLSYNEQFF
-	TRBV19	TRBJ1-5	CASSWGIGVNQPQHF
-	TRBV12-3/TRBV12-4	TRBJ2-5	CASSPGGENQYF
-	TRBV7-3	TRBJ1-1	CASSLGGRGTEAFF
-	TRBV6-5	TRBJ1-2	CASTGGYGYTF
-	TRBV11-2	TRBJ1-1	CASSLVRGGEAFF
-	TRBV28	TRBJ2-1	CASIGTPYNEQFF
-	TRBV20-1	TRBJ2-1	CSARVRGQGPNNEQFF
-	TRBV11-2	TRBJ2-7	CASSFGTGPRYEQYF
-	TRBV12-3/TRBV12-4	TRBJ2-7	CASSDSGSSYEQYF
-	TRBV29-1	TRBJ2-1	CSAEREGYNEQFF
-	TRBV29-1	TRBJ2-7	CSVELVGMQYF
-	TRBV7-9	TRBJ2-7	CASSLGGLAVYEQYF
-	TRBV5-1	TRBJ1-1	CASSPSTGEAFF
-	TRBV19	TRBJ2-1	CASSPGTGGIEQFF
-	TRBV28	TRBJ2-1	CASSLGTGEYDEQFF
-	TRBV7-9	TRBJ2-7	CASSFDREQYF
-	TRBV25-1	TRBJ2-5	CASTSDGEETQYF
medium-sized	TRBV20-1	TRBJ1-1	CSAIRGDTEAFF
-	TRBV2	TRBJ2-7	CASSEAGSPYEQYF
-	TRBV7-9	TRBJ2-3	CASSLAGFTDTQYF
-	TRBV10-3	TRBJ1-1	CAFSEKENTEAFF
-	TRBV4-3	TRBJ2-7	CASSQEWGDRAYEQYF
-	TRBV7-9	TRBJ1-1	CASSSSLDIEAFF
-	TRBV6-5	TRBJ2-3	CASSYLGLAGGTDTQYF
-	TRBV4-3	TRBJ2-5	CASSQGAERGSKETQYF
-	TRBV28	TRBJ2-7	CASSLAGADYEQYF
-	TRBV18	TRBJ1-1	CASSPSEAEAFF
-	TRBV5-1	TRBJ1-1	CASSLGEGTEAFF
-	TRBV20-1	TRBJ1-2	CSARRGSSNYGYTF
-	TRBV28	TRBJ2-1	CASSLGIVDEQFF
-	TRBV10-3	TRBJ2-3	CAISPDFVPTDTQYF
-	TRBV6-4	TRBJ2-1	CASSVVFGVEQFF
-	TRBV9	TRBJ2-1	CASSTQGAHIYEQFF
-	TRBV7-3	TRBJ2-6	CASSLTAISGANVLTF
-	TRBV7-9	TRBJ2-5	CASSPPGTGDMKTQYF